This TCR beta chain was sequenced in a study of control samples from healthy donors and cancer patients. The CDR3 contains 15 residues. V lost 0 bases, J lost 3 bases, and 3 bases stayed unmatched. CDR1 and CDR2 from the germline V gene are SGDLS and YYNGEE. Method: immunoSEQ multiplex PCR; TCRdb's copy keeps in-frame clones and lacks some. Of roughly 90,000 clones listed, 90% to 95% are singletons. This receptor was identified in a woman in her 30s in good health. The rearrangement uses TRBV9 and TRBJ2-7, with 10 bases matching TRBD2. Sequencing was done on a sample of blood. Here the CDR3 DNA reads TGTGCCAGCAGCGTAGGCTTAGCGGGAGGCTACGAGCAGTACTTC. Amino acids: CASSVGLAGGYEQYF.